This TCR beta chain was retrieved from a study of blood T cell repertoires in COVID-19. Study context: Acute and convalescent COVID-19 specimens originated in the United States, Italy and Spain. Sources were T cells, B-cell-depleted T cells, or PBMCs; the material itself was cDNA or gDNA.

The CDR3 is 15 residues long. Germline lookup yields CDR1 SGHAT and CDR2 FQNNGV. V gave up 0 bases and J gave up 7 bases; unmatched junction bases: 8. As handled by the study authors: Reference gene primer amplification gave estimated nucleated cell counts. The method was immunoSEQ multiplex PCR; TCRdb's version includes in-frame clones alone and lacks a portion of them. The V and J calls and clone size were taken over from that table, and D and trimming were inferred from the DNA. The repertoire holds under 25,000 clones, approximately 91% seen once, with approximately 28% in the top ten. The chain uses TRBV11-2 and TRBJ2-7, with TRBD1 matching 8 bases. The clonotype comes from a woman aged 65 to 85 with active COVID-19. Sequenced sample: peripheral blood. CDR3 bases: TGTGCCAGCAGCTTAGATCTCACAGGGGGGAGAGAGCAGTACTTC. This sequence encodes CASSLDLTGGREQYF.